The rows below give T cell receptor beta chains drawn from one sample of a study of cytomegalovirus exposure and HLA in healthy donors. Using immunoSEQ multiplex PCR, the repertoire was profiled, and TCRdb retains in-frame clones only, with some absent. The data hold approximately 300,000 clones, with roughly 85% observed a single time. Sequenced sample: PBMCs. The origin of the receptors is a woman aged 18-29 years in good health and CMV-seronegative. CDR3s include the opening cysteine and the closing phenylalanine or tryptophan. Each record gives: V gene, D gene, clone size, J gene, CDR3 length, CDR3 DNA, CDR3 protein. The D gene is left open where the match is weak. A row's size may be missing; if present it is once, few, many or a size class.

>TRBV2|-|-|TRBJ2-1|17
TGTGCCAGCAGTGAGGAAGGGGGACACCTCTCCTACAATGAGCAGTTCTTC
CASSEEGGHLSYNEQFF
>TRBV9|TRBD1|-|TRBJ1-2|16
TGTGCCAGCAGCGGGAAGGACAGGGTGATGAACTATGGCTACACCTTC
CASSGKDRVMNYGYTF
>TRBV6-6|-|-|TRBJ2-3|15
TGTGCCAGCAGTCCTATAGCGGTGGGGGGAGATACGCAGTATTTT
CASSPIAVGGDTQYF
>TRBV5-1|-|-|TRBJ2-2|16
TGCGCCAGCAGCTCAGTTCCCCAGGGTAACACCGGGGAGCTGTTTTTT
CASSSVPQGNTGELFF
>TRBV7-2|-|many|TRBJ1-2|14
TGTGCCAGCAGCTTAGGTCTGGGGGGCTATGGCTACACCTTC
CASSLGLGGYGYTF
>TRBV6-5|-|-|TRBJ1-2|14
TGTGCCAGCAGTTACTCCGCAGGGCTTTATGGCTACACCTTC
CASSYSAGLYGYTF
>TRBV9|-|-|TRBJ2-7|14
TGTGCCAGCAGCGCGAGGCAGGGTGTAGGCGAGCAGTACTTC
CASSARQGVGEQYF
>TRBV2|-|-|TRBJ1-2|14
TGTGCCAGCAGTGTGGAAGGTAGCCTGGGTGGCTACACCTTC
CASSVEGSLGGYTF
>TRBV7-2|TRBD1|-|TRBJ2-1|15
TGTGCCAGCAGCTTCGGACAGGGCCCTTACAATGAGCAGTTCTTC
CASSFGQGPYNEQFF
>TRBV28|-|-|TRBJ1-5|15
TGTGCCAGCAGTTTAGCTTCAGGGATCAGCCAGCCCCAGCATTTT
CASSLASGISQPQHF
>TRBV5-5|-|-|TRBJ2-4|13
TGTGCCAGCAGCGGACTAGCCAAAAACATTCAGTACTTC
CASSGLAKNIQYF
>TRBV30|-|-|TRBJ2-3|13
TGTGCCTGGCAGGGGTTGTCCACAGATACGCAGTATTTT
CAWQGLSTDTQYF
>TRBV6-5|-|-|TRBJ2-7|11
TGTGCCAGCAGTTACCCCCCAGGGCAGTACTTC
CASSYPPGQYF
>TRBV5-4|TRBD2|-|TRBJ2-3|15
TGTGCCAGCAGCTCGCCGGGACTAGCGCATGATACGCAGTATTTT
CASSSPGLAHDTQYF
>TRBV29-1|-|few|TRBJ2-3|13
TGCAGCGTTGACAGGGGACGGTCAGATACGCAGTATTTT
CSVDRGRSDTQYF
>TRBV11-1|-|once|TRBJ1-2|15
TGTGCCAGCAGCCCAACCGGGTCCGGATTGACTCTCTACACCTTC
CASSPTGSGLTLYTF
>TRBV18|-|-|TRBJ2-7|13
TGTGCCAGCTCACCGAGGGGGACCTACGAGCAGTACTTC
CASSPRGTYEQYF
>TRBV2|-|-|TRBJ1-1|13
TGTGCCAGCGCGGGGGGATTTGGAGCTGAAGCTTTCTTT
CASAGGFGAEAFF
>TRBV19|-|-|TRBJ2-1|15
TGTGCCAGTGCGGGGCACGAGAGCTCCTACAATGAGCAGTTCTTC
CASAGHESSYNEQFF
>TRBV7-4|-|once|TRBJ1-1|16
TGTGCCAGCAGCTTAGAAGAGGGTTGCCCTGGTACTGAAGCTTTCTTT
CASSLEEGCPGTEAFF
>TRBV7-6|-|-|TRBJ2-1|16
TGTGCCAGCAGCTCCGCGGCGGTGCAATCCTACAATGAGCAGTTCTTC
CASSSAAVQSYNEQFF
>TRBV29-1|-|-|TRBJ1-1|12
TGCAGCGTGTCTACAGGGTTCACTGAAGCTTTCTTT
CSVSTGFTEAFF
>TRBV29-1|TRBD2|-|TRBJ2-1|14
TGCAGCGTTGAAGAGAGTAGCGGGAGCGATGAGCAGTTCTTC
CSVEESSGSDEQFF
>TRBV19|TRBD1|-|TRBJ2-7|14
TGTGCCAGTTCGGGGGACAGGCTGGGCTACGAGCAGTACTTC
CASSGDRLGYEQYF